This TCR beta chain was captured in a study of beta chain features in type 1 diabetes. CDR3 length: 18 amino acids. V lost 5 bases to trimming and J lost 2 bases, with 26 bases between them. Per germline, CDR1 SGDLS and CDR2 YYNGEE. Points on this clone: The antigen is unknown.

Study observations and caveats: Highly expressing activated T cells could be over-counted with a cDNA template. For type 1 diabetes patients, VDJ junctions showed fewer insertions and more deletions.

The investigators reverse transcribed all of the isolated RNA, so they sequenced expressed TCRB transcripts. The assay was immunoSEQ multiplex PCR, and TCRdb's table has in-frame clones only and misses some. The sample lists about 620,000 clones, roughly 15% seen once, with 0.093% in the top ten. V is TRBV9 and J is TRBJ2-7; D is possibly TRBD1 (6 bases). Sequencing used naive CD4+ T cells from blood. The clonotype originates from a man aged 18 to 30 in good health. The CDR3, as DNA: TGTGCCAGCAGAATACGCGAGGTGGGCTCAGGGGAGACCTACGAGCAGTACTTC. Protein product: CASRIREVGSGETYEQYF.